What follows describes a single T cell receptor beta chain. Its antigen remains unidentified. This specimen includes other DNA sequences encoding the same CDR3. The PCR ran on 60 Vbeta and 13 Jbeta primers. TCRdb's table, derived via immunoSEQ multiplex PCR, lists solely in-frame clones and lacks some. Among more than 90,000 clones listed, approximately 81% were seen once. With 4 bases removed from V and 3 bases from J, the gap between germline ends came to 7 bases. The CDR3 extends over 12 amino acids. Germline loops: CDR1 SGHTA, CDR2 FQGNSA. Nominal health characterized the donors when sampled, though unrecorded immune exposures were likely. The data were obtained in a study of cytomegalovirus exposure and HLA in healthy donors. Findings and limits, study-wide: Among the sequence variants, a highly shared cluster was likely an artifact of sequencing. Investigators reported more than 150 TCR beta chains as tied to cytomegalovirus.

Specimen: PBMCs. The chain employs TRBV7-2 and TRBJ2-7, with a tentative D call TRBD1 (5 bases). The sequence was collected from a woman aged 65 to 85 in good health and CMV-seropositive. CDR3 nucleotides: TGTGCCAGCAGCTCCCAGGGCTACGAGCAGTACTTC. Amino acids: CASSSQGYEQYF. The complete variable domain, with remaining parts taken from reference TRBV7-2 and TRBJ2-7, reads GAGVSQSPSNKVTEKGKDVELRCDPISGHTALYWYRQSLGQGLEFLIYFQGNSAPDKSGLPSDRFSAERTGGSVSTLTIQRTQQEDSAVYLCASSSQGYEQYFGPGTRLTVT.